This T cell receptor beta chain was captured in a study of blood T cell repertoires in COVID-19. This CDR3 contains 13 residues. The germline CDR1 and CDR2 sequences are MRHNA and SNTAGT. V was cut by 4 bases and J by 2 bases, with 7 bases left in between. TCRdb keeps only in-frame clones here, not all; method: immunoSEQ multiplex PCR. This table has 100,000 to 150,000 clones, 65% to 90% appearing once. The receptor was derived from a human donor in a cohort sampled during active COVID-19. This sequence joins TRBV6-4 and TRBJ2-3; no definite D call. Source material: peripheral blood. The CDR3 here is CASSAQTTDTQYF. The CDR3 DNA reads TGTGCCAGCAGTGCACAGACCACAGATACGCAGTATTTT.